The 14 T cell receptor beta chains given below trace back to one sample, sequenced in a study of T cell repertoires in cytomegalovirus infection. From the reads, TCRdb called clonotypes with MiXCR, one entry per CDR3 protein. The table lists approximately 400,000 distinct CDR3 sequences, approximately 33% of them singletons. Sequencing used PBMCs. These receptors all stem from a human donor in good health (CMV status not recorded). Some clones in this sample may be carry-over from other donors' samples.

The V call is TRBV12-3 or TRBV12-4, the J call TRBJ2-5; weak D call: TRBD1 (6 bases). The ends were cut back, 6 bases at V and 5 bases at J, with 25 bases in the middle. The CDR3 consists of 17 residues. CDR3 nucleotides: TGTGCCAGCAGCCCCCGATCTTCGACAGGCTTGAGGGAGACCCAGTACTTC. Translated, it gives CASSPRSSTGLRETQYF.

About this clonotype itself: This sequence may be a read error, since a much larger clone differs from it by one base. This sequence joins TRBV2 and TRBJ1-5; D unresolved. Germline V gene data show CDR1 as SNHLY and CDR2 as FYNNEI. This CDR3 region has 14 residues. The CDR3 here is CASSELVGNQPHHF. In DNA, the CDR3 is TGTGCCAGCAGTGAATTGGTGGGCAATCAGCCCCACCATTTT.

There are many counts of this clonotype. The gene calls are TRBV7-2 and TRBJ1-5, with D maybe TRBD1 (5 bases). V lost 4 bases and J 4 bases, leaving 14 bases between the germline ends. CDR1 and CDR2 from the germline V gene are SGHTA and FQGNSA. The CDR3 covers 15 residues. The CDR3 protein is CASSSGGGLNQPQHF. The CDR3 nucleotides are TGTGCCAGCAGCTCCGGTGGGGGTTTGAATCAGCCCCAGCATTTT. The full variable domain, in which reference TRBV7-2 and TRBJ1-5 provide the parts outside the CDR3, is GAGVSQSPSNKVTEKGKDVELRCDPISGHTALYWYRQSLGQGLEFLIYFQGNSAPDKSGLPSDRFSAERTGGSVSTLTIQRTQQEDSAVYLCASSSGGGLNQPQHFGDGTRLSIL.

This clonotype was detected many times. The CDR3 loop is CASSLKGQNTEAFF. In nucleotides, the CDR3 is TGTGCCAGCAGCTTAAAGGGGCAGAACACTGAAGCTTTCTTT. The chain joins TRBV7-2 to TRBJ1-1, with TRBD1 as a possible D gene (5 bases). Germline V gene data show CDR1 as SGHTA and CDR2 as FQGNSA. The length of the CDR3 is 14 residues. V was pared by 2 bases and J by 1 base, with 8 bases between.

This chain uses TRBV6-5 with TRBJ2-1; 7 positions match TRBD2. Germline CDR1 reads MNHEY; CDR2 reads SVGAGI. This CDR3 is built from 16 residues. After removal of 1 base from V and 3 bases from J, the junction contained 6 bases not matched to a gene. The CDR3 loop reads CASSYFQVAGYNEQFF. As DNA, the CDR3 is TGTGCCAGCAGTTACTTCCAGGTAGCGGGCTACAATGAGCAGTTCTTC.

Concerning this clonotype: Germline and junction disagree at one end, which may indicate a read error. The V call is TRBV5-3, the J call TRBJ2-5; D gene uncertain. TRBV5-3 is filed as an ORF, its function uncertain. This CDR3 spans 14 amino acids. DNA for the CDR3: TGTGCCAGCAGCTTGGAGCCCTCAGGAGAGACCCAGTACTTC. It yields the protein CASSLEPSGETQYF.

J is TRBJ2-7 and V is TRBV19; 7 positions match TRBD2. Germline V gene sequence: CDR1 LNHDA, CDR2 SQIVND (reference sequence). This CDR3 contains 16 residues. V lost 6 bases, J lost 0 bases, and 11 bases stayed unmatched. CDR3 nucleotide sequence: TGTGCCAGTAGCCCCATCGGGGGAGGGATCTCCTACGAGCAGTACTTC. This encodes CASSPIGGGISYEQYF.

This clonotype was detected many times. V gene TRBV7-2 combines with J gene TRBJ2-5; 11 nucleotides line up with TRBD2. Germline CDR1 and CDR2: SGHTA and FQGNSA. CDR3 size: 16 residues. Trimming cost V 5 bases and J 2 bases; bases outside gene matches: 7. The chain's CDR3 is CASSQRLAGLQETQYF. The CDR3 nucleotides read TGTGCCAGCAGCCAGAGACTAGCGGGGTTGCAAGAGACCCAGTACTTC.

This clonotype has just a few counts. This chain uses TRBV5-6 with TRBJ1-3; D gene ambiguous. Between the trimmed V and J ends, which lost 1 base and 0 bases, there was a span of 11 bases. The germline CDR1 and CDR2 sequences are SGHDT and YYEEEE. The CDR3 is 16 residues long. CDR3 sequence: CASSLSRRNSGNTIYF. In nucleotides, the CDR3 is TGTGCCAGCAGCTTGTCGCGCAGAAACTCTGGAAACACCATATATTTT.

This chain joins TRBV5-1 and TRBJ1-1; TRBD1 is a possible D gene (5 bases). The length of the CDR3 is 15 residues. In germline, CDR1 is SGHRS, CDR2 YFSETQ. The germline V and J ends were trimmed by 1 base and 6 bases, with 16 bases remaining between them. Here the CDR3 DNA reads TGCGCCAGCAGCTTGACTTCGGGGACTCGTCCTGAAGCTTTCTTT. It yields the protein CASSLTSGTRPEAFF.

The table lists this clonotype with a few counts. The chain uses TRBV11-2 and TRBJ2-2, with TRBD1 matching over 8 bases. Per germline, CDR1 SGHAT and CDR2 FQNNGV. V was pared by 5 bases and J by 4 bases, with 9 bases of the junction left unmatched. This CDR3 is built from 16 residues. This CDR3 reads CASSRFTTGGTGELFF. CDR3 DNA sequence: TGTGCCAGCAGCCGTTTTACAACAGGGGGCACCGGGGAGCTGTTTTTT.

This clonotype appeared a few times. This chain connects TRBV6-2 or TRBV6-3 to TRBJ1-4; D is possibly TRBD1 (5 bases). The germline gives CDR1 MNHEY, CDR2 SVGEGT. V was cut by 6 bases and J by 3 bases, with 14 bases left in between. There are 15 residues in the CDR3. CDR3 sequence reads: CASSSNRQPNEKLFF. Written as DNA, the CDR3 is TGTGCCAGCAGCTCCAATCGACAGCCTAATGAAAAACTGTTTTTT.

The chain recombines TRBV7-6 with TRBJ2-1; 7 bases align to TRBD2. The CDR3 contains 15 residues. J gave up 4 bases and V 5 bases, and 8 bases lay outside the gene matches. CDR1 SGHVS and CDR2 FNYEAQ come from the germline V gene. CDR3 sequence reads: CASSPVLAPYNEQFF. The CDR3 region has the DNA TGTGCCAGCAGCCCGGTACTAGCGCCTTACAATGAGCAGTTCTTC.

As concerns this clonotype: This is likely a read error, given that the CDR3 carries no conserved phenylalanine or tryptophan at its end. The V and J genes are TRBV28 and TRBJ2-4; weak D call: TRBD1 (6 bases). Deletions cut 6 bases from V and 4 bases from J, with 10 bases between. The CDR3 is 13 amino acids. Germline CDR1 reads MDHEN; CDR2 reads SYDVKM. The CDR3 DNA sequence: TGTGCCAGCAGAACTACAGGGAAAAACATTCAGTACTTA. This sequence encodes CASRTTGKNIQYL.